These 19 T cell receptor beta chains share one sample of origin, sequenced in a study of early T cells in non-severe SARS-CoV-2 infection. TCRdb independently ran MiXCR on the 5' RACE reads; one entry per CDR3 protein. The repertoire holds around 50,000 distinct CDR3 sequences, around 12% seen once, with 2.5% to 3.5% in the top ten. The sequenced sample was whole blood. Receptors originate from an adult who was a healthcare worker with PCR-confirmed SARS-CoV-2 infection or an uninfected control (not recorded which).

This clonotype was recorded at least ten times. CDR3 nucleotide sequence: TGCGCCAGCAGCTTGGGAGGGACAGTGAACACTGAAGCTTTCTTT. Encoded protein: CASSLGGTVNTEAFF. V usage is TRBV5-1 and J usage is TRBJ1-1, with 7 bases fitting TRBD1. The CDR3 runs 15 residues. V was pared by 0 bases and J by 0 bases, with 2 bases of the junction left unmatched. Germline assignment: CDR1 SGHRS and CDR2 YFSETQ.

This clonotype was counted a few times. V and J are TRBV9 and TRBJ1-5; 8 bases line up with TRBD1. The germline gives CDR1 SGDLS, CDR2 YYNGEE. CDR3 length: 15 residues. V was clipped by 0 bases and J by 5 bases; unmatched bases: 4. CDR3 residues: CASSVGTGHHQPQHF. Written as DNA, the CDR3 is TGTGCCAGCAGCGTAGGGACAGGGCATCATCAGCCCCAGCATTTT.

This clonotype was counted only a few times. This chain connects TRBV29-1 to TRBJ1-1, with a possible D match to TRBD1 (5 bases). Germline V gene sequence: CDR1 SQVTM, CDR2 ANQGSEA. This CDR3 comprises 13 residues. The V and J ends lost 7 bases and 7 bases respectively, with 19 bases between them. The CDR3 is CSGILIVGGEAFF. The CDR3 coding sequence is TGCAGCGGCATTCTGATCGTCGGGGGTGAAGCTTTCTTT.

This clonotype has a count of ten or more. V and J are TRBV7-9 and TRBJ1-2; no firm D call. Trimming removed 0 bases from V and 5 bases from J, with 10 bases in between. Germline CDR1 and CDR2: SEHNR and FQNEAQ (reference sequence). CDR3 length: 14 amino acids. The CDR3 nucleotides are TGTGCCAGCAGCTTAGCTCATCCGGGATATGGCTACACCTTC. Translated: CASSLAHPGYGYTF.

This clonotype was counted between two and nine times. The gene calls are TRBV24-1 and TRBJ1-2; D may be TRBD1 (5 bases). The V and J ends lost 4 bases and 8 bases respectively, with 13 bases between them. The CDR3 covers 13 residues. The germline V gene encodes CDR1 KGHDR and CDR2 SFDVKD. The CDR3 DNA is TGTGCCACCAGTGACACCCGCGCAGGGGGCTACACCTTC. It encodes CATSDTRAGGYTF.

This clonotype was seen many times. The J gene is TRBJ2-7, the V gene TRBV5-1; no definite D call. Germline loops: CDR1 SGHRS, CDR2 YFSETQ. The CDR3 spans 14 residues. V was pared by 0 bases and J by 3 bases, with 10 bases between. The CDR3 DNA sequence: TGCGCCAGCAGCTTGGAACGCGCCCACTACGAGCAGTACTTC. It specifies CASSLERAHYEQYF.

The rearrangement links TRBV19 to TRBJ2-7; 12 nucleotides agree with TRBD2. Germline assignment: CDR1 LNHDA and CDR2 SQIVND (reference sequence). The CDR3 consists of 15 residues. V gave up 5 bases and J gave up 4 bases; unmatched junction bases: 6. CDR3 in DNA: TGTGCCAGTAGTCTCCGGACTAGCGGGACGTACGAGCAGTACTTC. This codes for CASSLRTSGTYEQYF.

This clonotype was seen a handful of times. CDR3 sequence reads: CSAHQPFGTELPEAFF. CDR3 sequence (DNA): TGCAGTGCCCATCAGCCCTTCGGGACAGAGTTACCTGAAGCTTTCTTT. The chain employs TRBV20-1 and TRBJ1-1; 7 positions agree with TRBD1. After removal of 6 bases from V and 6 bases from J, the junction contained 19 bases not matched to a gene. The CDR3 extends over 16 amino acids. The V gene's germline CDR1 is DFQATT and CDR2 SNEGSKA (reference sequence).

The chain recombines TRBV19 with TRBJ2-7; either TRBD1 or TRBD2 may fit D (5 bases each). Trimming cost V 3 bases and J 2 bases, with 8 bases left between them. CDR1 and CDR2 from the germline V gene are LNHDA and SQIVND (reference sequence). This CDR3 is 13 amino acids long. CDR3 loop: CASSMGVPYEQYF. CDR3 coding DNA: TGTGCCAGTAGTATGGGGGTACCCTACGAGCAGTACTTC.

CDR3 residues: CASSPRDRGIYGYTF. DNA for the CDR3: TGTGCCAGCAGCCCCCGGGACAGGGGAATCTATGGCTACACCTTC. This chain uses TRBV11-3 with TRBJ1-2; 10 positions match TRBD1. J lost 4 bases, V lost 5 bases, and 7 bases had no gene match. The germline V gene has CDR1 SGHNT and CDR2 YENEEA. The CDR3 consists of 15 residues.

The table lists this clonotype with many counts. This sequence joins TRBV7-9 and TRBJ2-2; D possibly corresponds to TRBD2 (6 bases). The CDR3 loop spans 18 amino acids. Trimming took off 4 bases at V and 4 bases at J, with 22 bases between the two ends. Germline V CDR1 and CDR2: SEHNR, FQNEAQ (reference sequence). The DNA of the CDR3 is TGTGCCAGCAGCTGGGCACCCCGGGAGAAGGGGAGCACCGGGGAGCTGTTTTTT. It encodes CASSWAPREKGSTGELFF.

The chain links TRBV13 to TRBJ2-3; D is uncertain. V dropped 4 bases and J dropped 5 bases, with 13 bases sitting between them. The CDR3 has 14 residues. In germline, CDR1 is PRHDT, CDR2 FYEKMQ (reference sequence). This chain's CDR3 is CASSSSFTGDTQYF. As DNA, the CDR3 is TGTGCCAGCAGCTCCTCTTTTACGGGAGATACGCAGTATTTT.

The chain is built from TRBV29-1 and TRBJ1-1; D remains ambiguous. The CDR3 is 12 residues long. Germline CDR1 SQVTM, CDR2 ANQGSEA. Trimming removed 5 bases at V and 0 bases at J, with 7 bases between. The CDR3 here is CSVPPVNTEAFF. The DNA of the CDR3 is TGCAGCGTTCCCCCCGTGAACACTGAAGCTTTCTTT.

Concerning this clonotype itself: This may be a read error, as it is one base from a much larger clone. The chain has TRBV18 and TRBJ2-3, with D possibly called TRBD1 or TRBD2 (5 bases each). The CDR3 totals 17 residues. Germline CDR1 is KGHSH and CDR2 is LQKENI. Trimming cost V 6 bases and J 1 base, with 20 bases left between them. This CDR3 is CASSPGRLVGGTDTQYF. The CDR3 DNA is TGTGCCAGCTCTCCAGGGCGCCTAGTGGGGGGCACAGATACGCAGTATTTT.

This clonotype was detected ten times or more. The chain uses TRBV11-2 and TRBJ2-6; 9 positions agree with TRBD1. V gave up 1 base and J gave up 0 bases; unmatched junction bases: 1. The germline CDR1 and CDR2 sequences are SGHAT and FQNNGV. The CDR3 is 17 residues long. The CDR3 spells CASSLATGGSGANVLTF. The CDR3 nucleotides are TGTGCCAGCAGCTTAGCGACAGGGGGCTCTGGGGCCAACGTCCTGACTTTC.

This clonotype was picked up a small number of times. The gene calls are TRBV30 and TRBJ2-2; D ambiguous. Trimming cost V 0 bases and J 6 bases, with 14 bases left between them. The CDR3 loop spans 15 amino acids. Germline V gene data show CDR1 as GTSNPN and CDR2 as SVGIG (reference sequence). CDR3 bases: TGTGCCTGGAGTGTATGGCTAGACACAGCCGGGGAGCTGTTTTTT. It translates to CAWSVWLDTAGELFF.

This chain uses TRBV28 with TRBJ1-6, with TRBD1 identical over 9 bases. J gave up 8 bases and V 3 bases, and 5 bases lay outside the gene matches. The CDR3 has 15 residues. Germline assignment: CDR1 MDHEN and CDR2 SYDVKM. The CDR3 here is CASSLGGQGDSPLHF. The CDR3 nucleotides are TGTGCCAGCAGTTTGGGGGGACAGGGCGATTCACCCCTCCACTTT.

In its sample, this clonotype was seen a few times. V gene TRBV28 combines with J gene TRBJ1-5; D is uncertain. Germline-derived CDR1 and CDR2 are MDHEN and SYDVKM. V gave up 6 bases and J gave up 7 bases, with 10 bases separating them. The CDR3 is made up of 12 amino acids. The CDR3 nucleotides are TGTGCCAGCAGCTCCGAGCCCCAGCCCCAGCATTTT. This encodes CASSSEPQPQHF.

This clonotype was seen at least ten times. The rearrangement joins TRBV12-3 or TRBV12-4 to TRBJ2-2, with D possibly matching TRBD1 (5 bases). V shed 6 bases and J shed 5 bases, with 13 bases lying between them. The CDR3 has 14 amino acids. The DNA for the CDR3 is TGTGCCAGCAGAAATAGGGGATTGACCGGGGAGCTGTTTTTT. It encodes CASRNRGLTGELFF.